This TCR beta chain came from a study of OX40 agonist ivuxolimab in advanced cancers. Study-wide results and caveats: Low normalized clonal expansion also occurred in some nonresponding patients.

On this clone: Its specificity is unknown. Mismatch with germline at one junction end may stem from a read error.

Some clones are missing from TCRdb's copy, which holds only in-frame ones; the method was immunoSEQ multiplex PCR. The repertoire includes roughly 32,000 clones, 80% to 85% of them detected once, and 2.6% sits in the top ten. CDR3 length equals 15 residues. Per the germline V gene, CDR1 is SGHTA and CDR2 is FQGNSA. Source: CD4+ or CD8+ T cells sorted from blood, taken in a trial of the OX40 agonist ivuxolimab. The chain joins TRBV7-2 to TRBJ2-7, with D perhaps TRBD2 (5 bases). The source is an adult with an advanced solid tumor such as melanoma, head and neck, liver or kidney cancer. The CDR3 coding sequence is TGTGCCAGCAGCTTAGACCGGGATAGGACGTACGGGCAGTACTTC. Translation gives CASSLDRDRTYGQYF.